This is a list of T cell receptor beta chains from one sample in a study of CD8+ T cells in alopecia areata. Libraries were prepared by immunoSEQ multiplex PCR; TCRdb keeps only in-frame clonotypes and omits some of them. Of about 200,000 clones in the sample, roughly 60% are singletons; the top ten hold about 5.1%. The sequencing here drew on CD4+ T cells sorted from blood, taken at week 24, from a patient treated with tofacitinib. These receptors were collected from a human donor with alopecia areata. The CDR3 runs from the conserved cysteine through the conserved F or W. D genes are given only for firm matches. Clone size appears in some rows only: once, few, many, or a class for an expanded clone.

CDR3aa: CASRLLAGTDTQYF; CDR3nt: TGCGCCAGCAGGCTACTCGCAGGAACAGATACGCAGTATTTT; j_gene: TRBJ2-3; v_gene: TRBV23-1; abundance: .; d_gene: .
CDR3aa: CASSLTRSYEQYF; CDR3nt: TGTGCCAGCAGCTTAACACGCTCCTACGAGCAGTACTTC; j_gene: TRBJ2-7; v_gene: TRBV7-3; abundance: .; d_gene: .
CDR3aa: CASRSTGTSGTEAFF; CDR3nt: TGTGCCAGCAGAAGCACCGGGACGTCTGGCACTGAAGCTTTCTTT; j_gene: TRBJ1-1; v_gene: TRBV28; abundance: few; d_gene: .
CDR3aa: CASRTVGSNTEAFF; CDR3nt: TGTGCCAGCAGAACAGTGGGCTCGAACACCGAAGCTTTCTTT; j_gene: TRBJ1-1; v_gene: TRBV25-1; abundance: few; d_gene: .
CDR3aa: CSVQTGGSYEQYF; CDR3nt: TGCAGCGTCCAGACAGGGGGCTCCTACGAGCAGTACTTC; j_gene: TRBJ2-7; v_gene: TRBV29-1; abundance: .; d_gene: TRBD1
CDR3aa: CASRRTDLGYEQYF; CDR3nt: TGTGCCAGCAGGCGGACAGACCTGGGCTACGAGCAGTACTTC; j_gene: TRBJ2-7; v_gene: TRBV2; abundance: .; d_gene: .
CDR3aa: CSGDNRVGTEAFF; CDR3nt: TGCAGCGGCGATAACAGGGTGGGAACTGAAGCTTTCTTT; j_gene: TRBJ1-1; v_gene: TRBV29-1; abundance: .; d_gene: .
CDR3aa: CASSGDSEAFF; CDR3nt: TGTGCCAGCAGTGGGGACAGTGAAGCTTTCTTT; j_gene: TRBJ1-1; v_gene: TRBV2; abundance: .; d_gene: TRBD1
CDR3aa: CASSSGTHYSSGANVLTF; CDR3nt: TGTGCCAGCAGCTCAGGGACACACTACTCCTCTGGGGCCAACGTCCTGACTTTC; j_gene: TRBJ2-6; v_gene: TRBV7-3; abundance: .; d_gene: .
CDR3aa: CASSQAGAPGELFF; CDR3nt: TGCGCCAGCAGCCAAGCCGGGGCTCCCGGGGAGCTGTTTTTT; j_gene: TRBJ2-2; v_gene: TRBV4-3; abundance: .; d_gene: .
CDR3aa: CATSRDRTSYEQYF; CDR3nt: TGTGCCACCAGCCGGGACAGAACTTCCTACGAGCAGTACTTC; j_gene: TRBJ2-7; v_gene: TRBV15; abundance: .; d_gene: TRBD1
CDR3aa: CASSLGQVTPRRAFF; CDR3nt: TGTGCCAGTAGCCTGGGACAGGTGACCCCCCGAAGGGCTTTCTTT; j_gene: TRBJ1-1; v_gene: TRBV19; abundance: .; d_gene: TRBD1
CDR3aa: CASSVAQGNTEAFF; CDR3nt: TGTGCCAGCAGCGTAGCACAGGGGAACACTGAAGCTTTCTTT; j_gene: TRBJ1-1; v_gene: TRBV9; abundance: .; d_gene: .
CDR3aa: CASSLASRVGEQYF; CDR3nt: TGCGCCAGCAGCTTGGCATCCAGGGTCGGCGAGCAGTACTTC; j_gene: TRBJ2-7; v_gene: TRBV5-1; abundance: once; d_gene: .
CDR3aa: CASSHGGTLIQSEQFF; CDR3nt: TGTGCCAGCAGCCATGGGGGGACTCTCATACAAAGTGAGCAGTTCTTC; j_gene: TRBJ2-1; v_gene: TRBV27; abundance: few; d_gene: .
CDR3aa: CASSETGVYNEQFF; CDR3nt: TGTGCCAGCAGCGAGACGGGTGTTTACAATGAGCAGTTCTTC; j_gene: TRBJ2-1; v_gene: TRBV7-2; abundance: .; d_gene: .
CDR3aa: CASSLEGHEQYF; CDR3nt: TGTGCCAGCAGCTTAGAGGGCCACGAGCAGTACTTC; j_gene: TRBJ2-7; v_gene: TRBV7-6; abundance: .; d_gene: .
CDR3aa: CASSIDHRLVNEQFF; CDR3nt: TGTGCCAGTAGTATCGATCACAGACTTGTTAATGAGCAGTTCTTC; j_gene: TRBJ2-1; v_gene: TRBV19; abundance: .; d_gene: .
CDR3aa: CSVLTQGRDTQYF; CDR3nt: TGCAGCGTTTTGACTCAGGGACGGGATACGCAGTATTTT; j_gene: TRBJ2-3; v_gene: TRBV29-1; abundance: .; d_gene: .
CDR3aa: CASSLTGPFLDQPQHF; CDR3nt: TGTGCCAGCAGCTTAACGGGGCCGTTCCTCGATCAGCCCCAGCATTTT; j_gene: TRBJ1-5; v_gene: TRBV7-2; abundance: .; d_gene: .
CDR3aa: CASSFEGREQYF; CDR3nt: TGTGCCAGCAGCTTTGAGGGTCGCGAGCAGTACTTC; j_gene: TRBJ2-7; v_gene: TRBV7-9; abundance: once; d_gene: .
CDR3aa: CSVESGQGGETQYF; CDR3nt: TGCAGCGTTGAATCGGGACAGGGTGGAGAGACCCAGTACTTC; j_gene: TRBJ2-5; v_gene: TRBV29-1; abundance: few; d_gene: TRBD1
CDR3aa: CSAGLRSSYNEQFF; CDR3nt: TGCAGCGCAGGACTACGGAGCTCCTACAATGAGCAGTTCTTC; j_gene: TRBJ2-1; v_gene: TRBV29-1; abundance: .; d_gene: .
CDR3aa: CAWSVRLGVQVNTEAFF; CDR3nt: TGTGCCTGGAGTGTACGTCTGGGAGTACAAGTGAACACTGAAGCTTTCTTT; j_gene: TRBJ1-1; v_gene: TRBV30; abundance: few; d_gene: .
CDR3aa: CASSPGASMNTEAFF; CDR3nt: TGTGCCAGCTCACCCGGGGCCTCCATGAACACTGAAGCTTTCTTT; j_gene: TRBJ1-1; v_gene: TRBV18; abundance: .; d_gene: .